Listed below are T cell receptor beta chains from one sample, sequenced in a study of blood T cell repertoires in COVID-19. Generated by immunoSEQ multiplex PCR, the TCRdb table keeps only in-frame clones and is missing some. This sample carries 200,000 to 250,000 clones, 65% to 85% of them seen once, and the ten largest clones take 8.5% to 12%. Sequences were obtained from peripheral blood. All receptors derive from a woman older than 75 with acute or convalescent COVID-19. Each CDR3 is given without its conserved first and last residue.

v_gene	j_gene	CDR3aa
TRBV27	TRBJ2-1	ASSDLDATVNNEQF
TRBV7-3	TRBJ2-1	ASSASGTLRYNEQF
TRBV7-2	TRBJ2-7	ASSQDFYEQY
TRBV3-1/TRBV3-2	TRBJ1-6	ASSQGWTGDNSPLH
TRBV28	TRBJ2-5	ASRQVPPQETQY
TRBV4-2	TRBJ1-1	ASSQADISLNTEAF
TRBV13	TRBJ1-5	ASSLGTGSNQPQH
TRBV25-1	TRBJ1-5	ASSAGTGNQPQH
TRBV5-1	TRBJ1-4	ASSLGTVPNEKLF
TRBV19	TRBJ2-1	ASSIIGLAVYNEQF
TRBV19	TRBJ1-1	ATGRGQGDTEAF
TRBV19	TRBJ1-2	ASSMVAGVGGYT
TRBV6-5	TRBJ1-2	ASRSQGGGYGYT
TRBV3-1/TRBV3-2	TRBJ1-4	ATGQGIGKLF
TRBV28	TRBJ2-7	ASSDGGFREQY
TRBV30	TRBJ1-1	AWSVIGGNAF
TRBV4-2	TRBJ2-3	ASSPSVGPGLAGRTDTQY
TRBV19	TRBJ2-2	ASSARSGTSGRGSTGELF
TRBV4-1	TRBJ2-7	ASSQYRTSGSYEQY
TRBV19	TRBJ1-1	ASSSETGYSTEAF
TRBV3-1/TRBV3-2	TRBJ1-1	ASSQGRGVSNTEAF
TRBV12-3/TRBV12-4	TRBJ2-1	ASTGLYNEQF
TRBV10-3	TRBJ2-5	AISGAPGLGQETQY
TRBV27	TRBJ2-5	ASSPGGTGQETQY
TRBV12-5	TRBJ2-7	ASGLVSFTLTRRATYEQY
TRBV7-2	TRBJ1-6	ASSSGTPYNSPLH
TRBV6-5	TRBJ1-6	ASSYSLYPGGSPLH